The subject of this entry is one TCR beta chain. Its matching antigen is unknown. The source of the sample is a study of human T cells and chemical hapten exposure. Study-level information: Alopecia areata, totalis or universalis affected patients who were mostly female. Study results and limitations: The formation of large CDR3 similarity clusters by expanded TCRs significantly exceeded that of controls.

The ends lost 4 bases at V and 6 bases at J; junction bases unmatched: 14. CDR1 and CDR2 from the germline V gene are SGHNT and YYREEE (reference sequence). The CDR3 extends over 18 amino acids. Sample time point: pre-sensitization, week 0. Treatment noted: therapeutic diphenylcyclopropenone sensitization with weekly scalp DPC. Sample donors consisted of patients with alopecia, aged 18 to 70 years, who were suitable for DPC. The library gave individual cDNA molecules unique molecular identifiers. TCRdb reprocessed the RACE reads with MiXCR, giving one entry per CDR3 protein. The table includes over 70,000 distinct CDR3 sequences, around 15% detected once.

V gene TRBV5-4 combines with J gene TRBJ2-2; 11 bases align to TRBD2. This receptor was obtained from a woman aged 45-65 years with alopecia areata. Some clones in this sample may be carry-over from other donors' samples. This material consisted of whole blood, taken in connection with sensitization to the hapten diphenylcyclopropenone (DPC). CDR3 nucleotide sequence: TGTGCCAGCAGCGGGGCTCCACTAGCGGGAGTTGTCGCCGGGGAGCTGTTTTTT. Encoded protein: CASSGAPLAGVVAGELFF.